Shown below are 24 T cell receptor beta chains from a single sample sequenced in a study of T cells after somatic rescue of genetic block. Clones were read by immunoSEQ multiplex PCR, and TCRdb kept only the in-frame ones, dropping some. The sample consists of some 7,000 clones, 80% to 85% of them appearing once. Sequenced input: peripheral blood mononuclear cells (PBMCs). The receptors derive from a boy younger than 18.

The chain is built from TRBV2 and TRBJ1-4, with D possibly TRBD1 on 5 matching bases. The CDR3 covers 13 residues. V lost 6 bases to trimming and J lost 8 bases, with 13 bases between them. The germline CDR1 and CDR2 sequences are SNHLY and FYNNEI. The CDR3 bases are TGTGCCAGCAGCGGGGGTTTGGGGGAAAAACTGTTTTTT. Residues: CASSGGLGEKLFF.

This chain uses TRBV7-2 with TRBJ2-7; tentative D call: TRBD2 (5 bases). Trimming took 3 bases from V and 4 from J, leaving 10 bases between them. In germline, CDR1 is SGHTA, CDR2 FQGNSA. CDR3 length: 13 amino acids. The CDR3 sequence is CASSFEGTYEQYF. The CDR3, as DNA: TGTGCCAGCAGCTTTGAGGGAACTTACGAGCAGTACTTC.

This clone was recorded only once. CDR3 sequence (DNA): TGCAGCGTTGATAATGGCTACACCTTC. Translating gives CSVDNGYTF. The chain employs TRBV29-1 and TRBJ1-2; D is ambiguous. From germline, CDR1 is SQVTM and CDR2 ANQGSEA. This CDR3 comprises 9 residues. The V end lost 3 bases, the J end lost 6 bases, and 2 bases lay between the germline ends.

This rearrangement joins TRBV4-2 to TRBJ2-1, with 9 positions matching TRBD2. V was pared by 1 base and J by 3 bases, with 7 bases of the junction left unmatched. Germline loops: CDR1 LGHNA, CDR2 YNFKEQ. This CDR3 comprises 17 residues. The CDR3 coding sequence is TGTGCCAGCAGCCAAGCGCAGACTAGCGGTAACTACAATGAGCAGTTCTTC. Its translation: CASSQAQTSGNYNEQFF.

The chain carries TRBV28 and TRBJ2-1; no firm D call. From germline, CDR1 is MDHEN and CDR2 SYDVKM. The CDR3 length is 18 residues. V lost 5 bases and J lost 4, with 24 bases in between. CDR3 sequence (DNA): TGTGCCAGCAGTCTCATTTTAAGGGCGGTACAACTGTACAATGAGCAGTTCTTC. It encodes CASSLILRAVQLYNEQFF. Looking up the rest from reference TRBV28 and TRBJ2-1 gives the full variable domain: DVKVTQSSRYLVKRTGEKVFLECVQDMDHENMFWYRQDPGLGLRLIYFSYDVKMKEKGDIPEGYSVSREKKERFSLILESASTNQTSMYLCASSLILRAVQLYNEQFFGPGTRLTVL.

The rearrangement joins TRBV9 to TRBJ2-5, with unresolved D. The CDR3 sequence is 14 residues long. V dropped 2 bases and J dropped 2 bases, with 10 bases sitting between them. Germline V gives CDR1 SGDLS, CDR2 YYNGEE. The CDR3: CASSVGVGQETQYF. CDR3 nucleotide sequence: TGTGCCAGCAGCGTTGGTGTGGGACAAGAGACCCAGTACTTC.

This clone has only a few counts. The chain is built from TRBV2 and TRBJ1-4; D unclear. V lost 2 bases and J 5 bases, leaving 9 bases between the germline ends. This CDR3 has 14 residues. Germline V lookup: CDR1 SNHLY, CDR2 FYNNEI. The CDR3 protein is CASSEITENEKLFF. The CDR3 region has the DNA TGTGCCAGCAGTGAAATCACAGAGAATGAAAAACTGTTTTTT.

V is TRBV2 and J is TRBJ1-2; D is uncertain. V lost 10 bases, J lost 1 base, and 10 bases lay in between. CDR3 length equals 12 residues. Germline V gene lookup returns CDR1 SNHLY and CDR2 FYNNEI. Written as DNA, the CDR3 is TGTGCCACCACGGAGTATAACTATGGCTACACCTTC. This gives the protein CATTEYNYGYTF.

This chain joins TRBV9 and TRBJ2-3; D gene uncertain. Germline CDR1 SGDLS, CDR2 YYNGEE. Trimming pared 0 bases from V and 2 bases from J, leaving 7 bases between. The CDR3 contains 14 residues. CDR3 protein: CASSVVPATDTQYF. CDR3 in DNA: TGTGCCAGCAGCGTAGTGCCAGCCACAGATACGCAGTATTTT.

This chain links TRBV11-2 with TRBJ2-1, with no clear D. Germline CDR1 is SGHAT and CDR2 is FQNNGV. The ends were cut back, 5 bases at V and 0 bases at J, with 5 bases in the middle. The CDR3 has 13 amino acids. The CDR3 sequence: CASSPDSYNEQFF. The CDR3 DNA sequence: TGTGCCAGCAGCCCAGACTCCTACAATGAGCAGTTCTTC.

The CDR3 protein is CATSSSDTSEAFF. CDR3 DNA: TGTGCCACCAGCAGTTCCGATACTTCTGAAGCTTTCTTT. This chain joins TRBV15 and TRBJ1-1; no reliable D call. V was clipped by 3 bases and J by 6 bases, with 11 bases between them. Germline V gene data show CDR1 as LNHNV and CDR2 as YYDKDF (reference sequence). This CDR3 contains 13 residues.

This clone was detected only once. The chain carries TRBV29-1 and TRBJ2-4; TRBD2 aligns across 8 bases. Germline V gene sequence: CDR1 SQVTM, CDR2 ANQGSEA. Unmatched junction bases numbered 8, after V lost 5 bases and J lost 8 bases. The CDR3 has 13 amino acids. CDR3 loop: CSVSGLARDIQYF. In DNA, the CDR3 is TGCAGCGTTTCCGGACTAGCTCGAGACATTCAGTACTTC.

V gene TRBV7-9 combines with J gene TRBJ2-5; D is possibly TRBD1 or TRBD2 (6 bases each). Trimming stripped 5 bases from V and 2 bases from J, with 15 bases between. This CDR3 region has 15 residues. Germline CDR1 is SEHNR and CDR2 is FQNEAQ (reference sequence). CDR3 DNA: TGTGCCAGCAGCCAAGGAACAGGGAGGCAAGAGACCCAGTACTTC. Its protein product is CASSQGTGRQETQYF.

A single count supports this clone. The CDR3, as DNA: TGCGCCAGCAGCTTGGATAACAATCTAGGAAACACCATATATTTT. It yields the protein CASSLDNNLGNTIYF. The chain carries TRBV5-1 and TRBJ1-3; D unresolved. Germline assignment: CDR1 SGHRS and CDR2 YFSETQ. Trimming pared 0 bases from V and 4 bases from J, leaving 11 bases between. The length of the CDR3 is 15 residues. The entire variable domain, with the rest obtained from reference TRBV5-1 and TRBJ1-3, is as follows: KAGVTQTPRYLIKTRGQQVTLSCSPISGHRSVSWYQQTPGQGLQFLFEYFSETQRNKGNFPGRFSGRQFSNSRSEMNVSTLELGDSALYLCASSLDNNLGNTIYFGEGSWLTVV.

This clone was counted only a few times. The V call is TRBV9, the J call TRBJ2-7; the match to TRBD1 covers 7 bases. The CDR3 runs to 15 residues. The germline V gene has CDR1 SGDLS and CDR2 YYNGEE. With 2 bases clipped from V and 4 bases from J, the junction kept 9 bases outside the gene matches. CDR3 region: CASSVGPGQPYEQYF. The CDR3 DNA is TGTGCCAGCAGCGTGGGACCGGGACAGCCTTACGAGCAGTACTTC.

J is TRBJ2-2 and V is TRBV9; D might be TRBD1 or TRBD2, each matching 5 bases. This CDR3 comprises 18 residues. Between the trimmed V and J ends, which lost 3 bases and 0 bases, there was a span of 18 bases. Germline V lookup: CDR1 SGDLS, CDR2 YYNGEE. CDR3 amino acids: CASSDHRGAFANTGELFF. As DNA, the CDR3 is TGTGCCAGCAGCGATCACCGGGGCGCGTTCGCGAACACCGGGGAGCTGTTTTTT.

The chain links TRBV5-1 to TRBJ1-2, with a weak D call TRBD1 (5 bases). Trimming shortened V by 4 bases and J by 7 bases, and 17 bases separated the two germline ends. The germline CDR1 and CDR2 sequences are SGHRS and YFSETQ. This CDR3 spans 14 amino acids. CDR3 in DNA: TGCGCCAGCAGCACGGAGACAGAGACGGGTGGCTACACCTTC. Protein: CASSTETETGGYTF.

The V gene is TRBV5-1, the J gene TRBJ1-1; D is undetermined. The germline V gene has CDR1 SGHRS and CDR2 YFSETQ. The V end lost 0 bases, the J end lost 4 bases, and 10 bases lay between the germline ends. The CDR3 runs to 14 residues. Here the CDR3 DNA reads TGCGCCAGCAGCTTGGTCGGAGGGAGCACTGAAGCTTTCTTT. Its translation is CASSLVGGSTEAFF.

The chain is built from TRBV7-9 and TRBJ2-2; D may correspond to TRBD1 or TRBD2 (6 bases each). The CDR3 consists of 14 residues. CDR1 and CDR2 from the germline V gene are SEHNR and FQNEAQ (reference sequence). Trimming cost V 1 base and J 7 bases, with 10 bases left between them. Here the CDR3 reads CASSLDREDGELFF. CDR3 sequence (DNA): TGTGCCAGCAGCTTAGACAGGGAGGACGGGGAGCTGTTTTTT.

The genes are TRBV5-4 and TRBJ2-5, with D perhaps assigned TRBD1 or TRBD2 (6 bases each). Trimming took 0 bases from V and 1 from J, leaving 7 bases between them. Germline loops: CDR1 SGHNT, CDR2 YYREEE (reference sequence). The CDR3 contains 14 residues. CDR3 nucleotides: TGTGCCAGCAGCTTGGAGGGGGGCCAAGAGACCCAGTACTTC. It is translated as CASSLEGGQETQYF.

The rearrangement uses TRBV7-6 and TRBJ2-5; a weak D match, TRBD1 (6 bases). This CDR3 has 17 residues. The V end lost 1 base, the J end lost 3 bases, and 18 bases lay between the germline ends. In germline, CDR1 is SGHVS, CDR2 FNYEAQ. CDR3 bases: TGTGCCAGCAGCTTAGTGGGGGCGGGTCACAGGGAAGAGACCCAGTACTTC. As protein: CASSLVGAGHREETQYF.

The V and J genes are TRBV20-1 and TRBJ2-7; TRBD2 matches 7 bases. This CDR3 has 11 amino acids. J gave up 13 bases and V 1 base, and 7 bases lay outside the gene matches. Germline V CDR1 and CDR2: DFQATT, SNEGSKA (reference sequence). The CDR3 here is CSARGGEGGYF. CDR3 in DNA: TGCAGTGCTAGAGGGGGGGAGGGTGGATACTTC.

The rearrangement uses TRBV7-9 and TRBJ1-5; D remains ambiguous. The CDR3 is 19 amino acids. In germline, CDR1 is SEHNR, CDR2 FQNEAQ (reference sequence). V was cut by 2 bases and J by 0 bases, with 20 bases left in between. The CDR3 reads CASSLPRVQNVNSNQPQHF. In nucleotides, the CDR3 is TGTGCCAGCAGCTTACCGCGGGTCCAAAATGTTAATAGCAATCAGCCCCAGCATTTT. Based on the CDR3 plus reference TRBV7-9 and TRBJ1-5, the full variable domain is DTGVSQNPRHKITKRGQNVTFRCDPISEHNRLYWYRQTLGQGPEFLTYFQNEAQLEKSRLLSDRFSAERPKGSFSTLEIQRTEQGDSAMYLCASSLPRVQNVNSNQPQHFGDGTRLSIL.

The chain joins TRBV13 to TRBJ2-1; 9 positions agree with TRBD2. Trimming at V came to 5 bases and at J to 5 bases, leaving 19 bases not matched to a gene. The germline gives CDR1 PRHDT, CDR2 FYEKMQ (reference sequence). The CDR3 is 19 amino acids. CDR3 sequence (DNA): TGTGCCAGCAGCCCGACCCCTAGCGGGGAAGGACTACCTAACAATGAGCAGTTCTTC. Its protein product is CASSPTPSGEGLPNNEQFF.